The 27 T cell receptor beta chains below were found in one sample sequenced in a study of cytomegalovirus exposure and HLA in healthy donors. Researchers ran the PCR with 60 Vbeta and 13 Jbeta primers. Sequencing was performed with immunoSEQ multiplex PCR; in TCRdb, only in-frame clones are kept and a portion is missing. The profile covers roughly 200,000 clones, with roughly 80% appearing a single time and about 2.7% taken by the ten largest. Input material: PBMCs. The origin of the receptors is a woman in her twenties or thirties in good health and CMV-seronegative.

As to this clone: The junction shows a germline mismatch at one end, possibly a read error. The V and J genes are TRBV7-9 and TRBJ1-6, with D maybe TRBD1 (5 bases). Germline CDR1 and CDR2: SEHNR and FQNEAQ (reference sequence). The CDR3 is 16 residues long. CDR3 protein: CSSSPPRGTLVSPLHF. The CDR3 DNA sequence: TGTTCCAGCAGCCCTCCCCGGGGGACCCTGGTTTCACCCCTCCACTTT. The entire variable domain, with the rest obtained from reference TRBV7-9 and TRBJ1-6, is as follows: DTGVSQNPRHKITKRGQNVTFRCDPISEHNRLYWYRQTLGQGPEFLTYFQNEAQLEKSRLLSDRFSAERPKGSFSTLEIQRTEQGDSAMYLCSSSPPRGTLVSPLHFGNGTRLTVT.

The chain has TRBV30 and TRBJ2-7, with 16 bases lining up with TRBD2. CDR1 and CDR2 (germline): GTSNPN, SVGIG (reference sequence). The CDR3 spans 13 residues. V lost 3 bases and J lost 12; bases outside the gene matches: 5. The CDR3 nucleotides read TGTGCCTGGAGCGGGACTAGCGGGGGGGCACTGTACTTC. Amino acid sequence: CAWSGTSGGALYF.

The rearrangement uses TRBV5-1 and TRBJ1-1; TRBD1 matches at 7 bases. Germline values: CDR1 SGHRS, CDR2 YFSETQ. J was trimmed by 2 bases and V by 1 base; bases with no gene match: 8. This CDR3 spans 16 amino acids. CDR3 residues: CASSLNPGTVNTEAFF. DNA for the CDR3: TGCGCCAGCAGCTTGAATCCCGGGACAGTCAACACTGAAGCTTTCTTT.

CDR3 sequence: CASSPGFHTDTQYF. The DNA for the CDR3 is TGTGCCAGCAGCCCGGGGTTTCACACAGATACGCAGTATTTT. The V gene is TRBV11-2, the J gene TRBJ2-3; D is perhaps TRBD2 (5 bases). This CDR3 has 14 amino acids. The germline CDR1 and CDR2 sequences are SGHAT and FQNNGV. The ends were cut back, 5 bases at V and 2 bases at J, with 11 bases in the middle.

This clone was counted only a few times. The rearrangement uses TRBV7-3 and TRBJ1-1; D uncertain. CDR1 is SGHTA and CDR2 is FQGTGA in the germline V gene. V was pared by 5 bases and J by 2 bases, with 12 bases between. The CDR3 is made up of 14 amino acids. CDR3 protein: CASSQTRGNTEAFF. The CDR3 nucleotides are TGTGCCAGCAGCCAAACCCGGGGAAACACTGAAGCTTTCTTT. Variable domain in full (rest from reference TRBV7-3 and TRBJ1-1): GAGVSQTPSNKVTEKGKYVELRCDPISGHTALYWYRQSLGQGPEFLIYFQGTGAADDSGLPNDRFFAVRPEGSVSTLKIQRTERGDSAVYLCASSQTRGNTEAFFGQGTRLTVV.

The CDR3 protein is CASGPSRTKAVVNEQFF. The DNA for the CDR3 is TGTGCTAGTGGTCCCTCTCGGACAAAGGCGGTGGTGAATGAGCAGTTCTTC. The genes are TRBV12-5 and TRBJ2-1; D is possibly TRBD1 (5 bases). This CDR3 is built from 17 residues. The germline gives CDR1 LGHNT, CDR2 FRNRAP. V lost 5 bases to trimming and J lost 7 bases, with 24 bases between them.

J is TRBJ2-2 and V is TRBV4-1, with D possibly being TRBD1 (6 bases). With 3 bases removed from V and 7 bases from J, the gap between germline ends came to 15 bases. This CDR3 has 15 amino acids. Germline lookup yields CDR1 MGHRA and CDR2 YSYEKL. The CDR3 nucleotides read TGCGCCAGCAGCCAGATCTTGGGGGCTATCGGGGAGCTGTTTTTT. As protein: CASSQILGAIGELFF.

The sample holds a few counts of this clone. The chain combines TRBV7-9 with TRBJ1-1; 8 bases align to TRBD1. V was pared by 7 bases and J by 3 bases, with 10 bases of the junction left unmatched. Germline lookup yields CDR1 SEHNR and CDR2 FQNEAQ (reference sequence). This CDR3 has 15 amino acids. Written as DNA, the CDR3 is TGTGCCAGCATGGCCCTGACAGGGGAGGACACTGAAGCTTTCTTT. It encodes CASMALTGEDTEAFF.

This clone has just one count. J is TRBJ2-5 and V is TRBV7-2; the match to TRBD2 covers 9 bases. This CDR3 region has 11 residues. J was trimmed by 10 bases and V by 4 bases; bases with no gene match: 1. CDR1 and CDR2 (germline): SGHTA, FQGNSA. The CDR3 spells CASSWREGQYF. Written as DNA, the CDR3 is TGTGCCAGCAGCTGGCGGGAGGGCCAGTACTTC.

The chain is built from TRBV5-1 and TRBJ1-2; 9 nucleotides line up with TRBD1. Trimming at V came to 0 bases and at J to 7 bases, leaving 7 bases not matched to a gene. This CDR3 has 15 residues. Per the germline V gene, CDR1 is SGHRS and CDR2 is YFSETQ. DNA of the CDR3: TGCGCCAGCAGCTTGGTTTTAAGACAGGGGGTTGGCTACACCTTC. It specifies CASSLVLRQGVGYTF.

This chain links TRBV19 with TRBJ1-2, with D uncertain. The CDR3 extends over 14 amino acids. V was clipped by 7 bases and J by 4 bases, with 16 bases between them. CDR1 and CDR2 (germline): LNHDA, SQIVND (reference sequence). The CDR3 spells CASTPRGSAYGYTF. CDR3 nucleotide sequence: TGTGCCAGTACCCCTCGAGGCAGCGCCTATGGCTACACCTTC.

The chain couples TRBV5-1 to TRBJ2-3; 7 bases line up with TRBD1. The trim removed 4 bases at V and 7 bases at J, leaving 15 bases unmatched. Germline CDR1 and CDR2: SGHRS and YFSETQ. This CDR3 region has 16 residues. The CDR3 sequence: CASSATSRQGRNTQYF. The CDR3 nucleotides read TGCGCCAGCAGCGCGACCTCGCGACAGGGACGGAATACGCAGTATTTT.

CDR3 nucleotide sequence: TGTGCCAGCAGCTTAGTGGAGGGAGGGGGGTATGGCTACACCTTC. It codes for CASSLVEGGGYGYTF. The chain is built from TRBV7-9 and TRBJ1-2; tentative D call: TRBD1 (6 bases). The germline V gene encodes CDR1 SEHNR and CDR2 FQNEAQ (reference sequence). The CDR3 consists of 15 residues. Trimming removed 1 base from V and 5 bases from J, with 14 bases in between.

V usage is TRBV30 and J usage is TRBJ2-1; 9 bases map to TRBD1. V lost 1 base to trimming and J lost 5 bases; unmatched junction nucleotides: 6. There are 15 residues in the CDR3. Germline V gives CDR1 GTSNPN, CDR2 SVGIG (reference sequence). Written as DNA, the CDR3 is TGTGCCTGGAGTGCGGGACAGGGCAGGAACAATGAGCAGTTCTTC. Residues: CAWSAGQGRNNEQFF.

The rearrangement links TRBV29-1 to TRBJ2-2; TRBD1 matches at 9 bases. This CDR3 contains 14 residues. Trimming cost V 2 bases and J 5 bases; bases outside gene matches: 3. From germline, CDR1 is SQVTM and CDR2 ANQGSEA. The chain's CDR3 is CSVERGQGTGELFF. CDR3 sequence (DNA): TGCAGCGTTGAAAGGGGACAGGGTACCGGGGAGCTGTTTTTT.

This sequence joins TRBV2 and TRBJ2-2; D is perhaps TRBD2 (5 bases). Germline CDR1 is SNHLY and CDR2 is FYNNEI. Trimming removed 7 bases from V and 1 base from J, with 10 bases in between. The CDR3 extends over 14 amino acids. CDR3 residues: CASIATRNTGELFF. The CDR3 coding sequence is TGTGCCAGCATTGCAACTAGGAACACCGGGGAGCTGTTTTTT. Full variable domain (outside the CDR3, taken from reference TRBV2 and TRBJ2-2): EPEVTQTPSHQVTQMGQEVILRCVPISNHLYFYWYRQILGQKVEFLVSFYNNEISEKSEIFDDQFSVERPDGSNFTLKIRSTKLEDSAMYFCASIATRNTGELFFGEGSRLTVL.

This clone was seen a few times. V gene TRBV7-9 combines with J gene TRBJ2-5; 12 bases agree with TRBD2. The CDR3 length is 14 residues. Germline V gene lookup returns CDR1 SEHNR and CDR2 FQNEAQ (reference sequence). With V trimmed by 6 bases and J by 5 bases, 4 bases remained unmatched. CDR3 residues: CASRSSGGAETQYF. CDR3 DNA sequence: TGTGCCAGCAGATCTAGCGGGGGGGCGGAGACCCAGTACTTC.

The genes are TRBV6-1 and TRBJ2-6; D unresolved. The CDR3 is made up of 13 amino acids. V was pared by 5 bases and J by 1 base, with 3 bases between. Germline CDR1 is MNHNS and CDR2 is SASEGT. The CDR3 DNA follows: TGTGCCAGCAGTCTGTCTGGGGCCAACGTCCTGACTTTC. This encodes CASSLSGANVLTF.

This clone was seen a single time. The chain combines TRBV6-4 with TRBJ1-4; D uncertain. V was trimmed by 8 bases and J by 1 base, leaving 11 bases between them. Germline CDR1 is MRHNA and CDR2 is SNTAGT. This CDR3 contains 14 residues. CDR3 in amino acids: CASPGWRTNEKLFF. The DNA for the CDR3 is TGTGCCAGCCCTGGTTGGAGAACTAATGAAAAACTGTTTTTT.

The V gene is TRBV10-3, the J gene TRBJ2-5, with 9 bases fitting TRBD2. Germline values: CDR1 ENHRY, CDR2 SYGVKD. This CDR3 spans 14 amino acids. Trimming cost V 2 bases and J 4 bases; bases outside gene matches: 2. The DNA of the CDR3 is TGTGCCATCAGTGAGGCGGGAGGGTTAGAGACCCAGTACTTC. This encodes CAISEAGGLETQYF.

The V call is TRBV2, the J call TRBJ1-3; TRBD1 is a possible D gene (5 bases). CDR1 SNHLY and CDR2 FYNNEI come from the germline V gene. V was pared by 6 bases and J by 0 bases, with 15 bases between. The CDR3 spans 16 residues. CDR3 nucleotides: TGTGCCAGCAGCCCACCGCACAGGAGCTCTGGAAACACCATATATTTT. Its protein is CASSPPHRSSGNTIYF.

This clone occurred a few times. V usage is TRBV29-1 and J usage is TRBJ2-3, with D possibly matching TRBD1 (5 bases). Germline V gene data show CDR1 as SQVTM and CDR2 as ANQGSEA. The CDR3 has 13 residues. Trimming removed 5 bases from V and 4 bases from J, with 13 bases in between. CDR3 in amino acids: CSVKHRISDTQYF. For the CDR3, the DNA is TGCAGCGTTAAACACAGGATTTCAGATACGCAGTATTTT.

The rearrangement uses TRBV12-5 and TRBJ1-5, with TRBD1 identical over 7 bases. Germline V gives CDR1 LGHNT, CDR2 FRNRAP. The CDR3 extends over 14 amino acids. Trimming took 7 bases from V and 3 from J; bases not matched to a gene: 6. CDR3 protein: CASAKTGDNQPQHF. The CDR3 DNA reads TGTGCTAGTGCCAAAACAGGGGACAATCAGCCCCAGCATTTT.

The V call is TRBV29-1, the J call TRBJ2-3; 7 bases line up with TRBD1. CDR3 size: 13 residues. CDR1 SQVTM and CDR2 ANQGSEA come from the germline V gene. With V trimmed by 2 bases and J by 4 bases, 3 bases remained unmatched. As DNA, the CDR3 is TGCAGCGTTGAAACAGGGGAGTCAGATACGCAGTATTTT. It translates to CSVETGESDTQYF.

The chain recombines TRBV5-4 with TRBJ2-2, with D possibly matching TRBD2 (5 bases). From germline, CDR1 is SGHNT and CDR2 YYREEE (reference sequence). The CDR3 length is 15 residues. V dropped 4 bases and J dropped 5 bases, with 15 bases sitting between them. The CDR3 DNA reads as TGTGCCAGCAGCGCGGTCGGACTGGGGACCGGGGAGCTGTTTTTT. Translated, it gives CASSAVGLGTGELFF.

The chain has TRBV11-1 and TRBJ1-6; D unclear. The CDR3 has 16 amino acids. V dropped 1 base and J dropped 6 bases, with 13 bases sitting between them. Germline CDR1 reads SGHAT; CDR2 reads FQDESV (reference sequence). The chain's CDR3 is CASSLGSGDLNSPLHF. CDR3 nucleotides: TGTGCCAGCAGCTTAGGGTCTGGAGACCTTAATTCACCCCTCCACTTT.

This chain connects TRBV19 to TRBJ2-1; the match to TRBD2 covers 10 bases. Germline CDR1 and CDR2: LNHDA and SQIVND (reference sequence). This CDR3 comprises 16 residues. V was pared by 5 bases and J by 5 bases, with 9 bases of the junction left unmatched. For the CDR3, the DNA is TGTGCCAGTAGTCAAATAGCGGGAGGCTTTAACAATGAGCAGTTCTTC. Its translation is CASSQIAGGFNNEQFF. The whole variable domain, filled in from reference TRBV19 and TRBJ2-1, reads DGGITQSPKYLFRKEGQNVTLSCEQNLNHDAMYWYRQDPGQGLRLIYYSQIVNDFQKGDIAEGYSVSREKKESFPLTVTSAQKNPTAFYLCASSQIAGGFNNEQFFGPGTRLTVL.